A few counts support the clone carrying this T cell receptor (beta chain). Its antigen remains unidentified. This entry belongs to a study of cytomegalovirus exposure and HLA in healthy donors. Study background: Among the approximately 420 donors who were genotyped, roughly 76% fell in the genetic ancestry cluster that is associated with self-reported Caucasian donors.

As for the donors, each was a healthy bone marrow donor. Study-level points and caveats: In a later analysis, about 17,000 TCR beta sequences were associated with HLA alleles at 0.05 false discovery rate. CMV serostatus stood as the only immune exposure information on hand.

In germline, CDR1 is MDHEN, CDR2 SYDVKM. This CDR3 is built from 14 residues. V lost 6 bases to trimming and J lost 4 bases, with 16 bases between them. PCR was performed using 60 Vbeta and 13 Jbeta primers. Clones were sequenced by immunoSEQ multiplex PCR, and TCRdb holds only the in-frame ones, with some missing. The sample holds about 130,000 clones, more than 65% seen once. The source of this sequence is a woman aged 35 to 49 in good health and CMV-seropositive. J is TRBJ2-7 and V is TRBV28; D may be TRBD2 (6 bases). Sequences were obtained from PBMCs. CDR3 protein: CASRTGDLGYEQYF. The DNA for the CDR3 is TGTGCCAGCAGAACGGGAGATCTAGGGTACGAGCAGTACTTC. The whole variable domain, remainder taken from reference TRBV28 and TRBJ2-7, is DVKVTQSSRYLVKRTGEKVFLECVQDMDHENMFWYRQDPGLGLRLIYFSYDVKMKEKGDIPEGYSVSREKKERFSLILESASTNQTSMYLCASRTGDLGYEQYFGPGTRLTVT.